Listed below are T cell receptor beta chains from one sample, sequenced in a study of OX40 agonist ivuxolimab in advanced cancers. Generated by immunoSEQ multiplex PCR, the TCRdb table keeps only in-frame clones and is missing some. Among about 74,000 clones listed, roughly 84% were seen once. This specimen was CD4+ or CD8+ T cells sorted from blood, taken in a trial of the OX40 agonist ivuxolimab. The source of these receptors is an adult with an advanced solid tumor such as melanoma, head and neck, liver or kidney cancer. The CDR3 runs from the conserved cysteine through the conserved F or W. D genes are given only for firm matches. Only some rows state a clone size, as once, few, many or a class for expanded clones.

J | size | V | D | CDR3 | DNA
TRBJ2-2 | NA | TRBV7-6 | NA | CASSLGRGELFF | TGTGCCAGCAGCTTAGGTCGCGGGGAGCTGTTTTTT
TRBJ2-2 | NA | TRBV9 | NA | CASSVVGSNTGELFF | TGTGCCAGCAGCGTAGTGGGGTCGAACACCGGGGAGCTGTTTTTT
TRBJ1-5 | NA | TRBV28 | NA | CASRGTAPRDQSQHF | TGTGCCAGCAGGGGAACAGCTCCTCGGGATCAGTCCCAGCATTTT
TRBJ2-1 | NA | TRBV5-1 | NA | CASTTQYYEQFF | TGCGCCAGCACCACCCAGTATTATGAGCAGTTCTTC
TRBJ2-3 | NA | TRBV30 | NA | CAWSPRRTDTQYF | TGTGCCTGGAGTCCCCGACGTACAGATACGCAGTATTTT
TRBJ2-7 | NA | TRBV7-9 | NA | CASSPGTRYEQYF | TGTGCCAGCAGCCCAGGGACACGCTACGAGCAGTACTTC
TRBJ2-1 | NA | TRBV5-1 | NA | CASSFGSAGNEQFF | TGCGCCAGCAGCTTTGGTAGCGCGGGCAATGAGCAGTTCTTC
TRBJ2-3 | NA | TRBV7-8 | NA | CASNEGGWTDTQYF | TGTGCCAGCAATGAGGGTGGGTGGACAGATACGCAGTATTTT
TRBJ2-7 | NA | TRBV7-2 | NA | CASSSVVGQPYEQYF | TGTGCCAGCAGTTCAGTCGTAGGCCAGCCCTACGAGCAGTACTTC
TRBJ2-6 | NA | TRBV27 | NA | CASSFGDTSNVLTF | TGTGCCAGCAGCTTCGGGGACACATCCAACGTCCTGACTTTC
TRBJ2-3 | NA | TRBV27 | NA | CASSLLRVPDTQYF | TGTGCCAGCAGTTTACTGCGGGTCCCAGATACGCAGTATTTT
TRBJ2-1 | NA | TRBV9 | NA | CASSYGGATPEQFF | TGTGCCAGCAGCTACGGGGGAGCGACGCCTGAGCAGTTCTTC
TRBJ1-1 | NA | TRBV7-3 | NA | CASSSGPVNTEAFF | TGTGCCAGCAGCTCGGGACCGGTGAACACTGAAGCTTTCTTT
TRBJ1-2 | NA | TRBV6-1 | TRBD1 | CASSQQGVYGYTF | TGTGCCAGCAGTCAACAGGGGGTATATGGCTACACCTTC
TRBJ2-7 | NA | TRBV6-6 | NA | CASSAWDRSSYEQYF | TGTGCCAGCAGTGCCTGGGACCGGAGCTCCTACGAGCAGTACTTC
TRBJ2-1 | NA | TRBV19 | TRBD2 | CASSEYQPTSGNVNEQFF | TGTGCCAGTAGCGAGTATCAACCCACTAGCGGGAATGTCAATGAGCAGTTCTTC
TRBJ1-1 | NA | TRBV7-2 | TRBD1 | CASSTRQGDQAGFF | TGTGCCAGCAGCACCCGACAGGGGGATCAGGCAGGTTTCTTT
TRBJ1-3 | NA | TRBV11-2 | TRBD1 | CASSLPGQGARGNTIYF | TGTGCCAGCAGCCTGCCGGGACAGGGGGCTAGAGGGAACACCATATATTTT
TRBJ2-5 | NA | TRBV5-4 | NA | CASSLERTNQETQYF | TGTGCCAGCAGCTTGGAGCGGACAAACCAAGAGACCCAGTACTTC
TRBJ2-5 | NA | TRBV18 | TRBD1 | CASSLYTGEETQYF | TGTGCCAGCTCACTTTACACAGGGGAAGAGACCCAGTACTTC
TRBJ2-1 | once | TRBV27 | NA | CASSISGGNEQFF | TGTGCCAGCAGTATTAGTGGGGGGAATGAGCAGTTCTTC
TRBJ1-1 | many | TRBV6-5 | NA | CASSYQGAAEAFF | TGTGCCAGCAGTTACCAGGGCGCGGCTGAAGCTTTCTTT
TRBJ2-2 | NA | TRBV7-3 | TRBD1 | CASSLTPDRAGELFF | TGTGCCAGCAGCTTAACGCCGGACAGGGCGGGGGAGCTGTTTTTT
TRBJ2-6 | NA | TRBV19 | NA | CASSKPTGPSGANVLTF | TGTGCCAGTAGTAAACCTACAGGGCCCTCTGGGGCCAACGTCCTGACTTTC
TRBJ1-1 | NA | TRBV7-9 | NA | CASSSQGGGRSEAFF | TGTGCCAGCAGCTCCCAAGGGGGGGGACGGAGTGAAGCTTTCTTT
TRBJ1-5 | NA | TRBV18 | NA | CASSPQDTNQPQHF | TGTGCCAGCTCACCACAGGACACCAATCAGCCCCAGCATTTT
TRBJ1-5 | NA | TRBV7-9 | NA | CASSRDGQPQHF | TGTGCCAGCTCAAGGGATGGACAGCCCCAGCATTTT
TRBJ1-5 | NA | TRBV2 | TRBD1 | CASSELSTGDFATIMPQHF | TGTGCCAGCAGTGAATTGTCGACAGGGGATTTCGCCACAATCATGCCCCAGCATTTT
TRBJ1-2 | NA | TRBV4-1 | NA | CASSQLLSYGYTF | TGCGCCAGCAGCCAACTCTTGAGCTATGGCTACACCTTC